This is a list of T cell receptor beta chains from one sample in a study of cytomegalovirus exposure and HLA in healthy donors. The protocol was immunoSEQ multiplex PCR, while the TCRdb copy is restricted to in-frame clones and leaves out a portion. The repertoire holds roughly 200,000 clones, with about 80% as singletons. The sample comprised PBMCs. The receptors derive from a woman in her thirties or forties in good health and CMV-seronegative. CDR3s include the opening cysteine and the closing phenylalanine or tryptophan. The D gene is left open where the match is weak. Size is omitted from some rows. Given values are once, few, many or a class for expanded clones.

D	J	size	V	CDR3	DNA
TRBD1	TRBJ1-6	NA	TRBV9	CASSIGQGDSPLHF	TGTGCCAGCAGCATCGGACAGGGGGATTCACCCCTCCACTTT
NA	TRBJ1-5	NA	TRBV6-1	CASSAIGGGGNQPQHF	TGTGCCAGCAGTGCAATCGGGGGAGGTGGCAATCAGCCCCAGCATTTT
TRBD1	TRBJ1-5	NA	TRBV2	CASSDDSGGDQPQHF	TGTGCCAGCAGTGATGACTCAGGGGGTGATCAGCCCCAGCATTTT
NA	TRBJ2-2	NA	TRBV6-4	CASGARAHTGELFF	TGTGCCAGCGGGGCCAGGGCCCACACCGGGGAGCTGTTTTTT
TRBD2	TRBJ2-2	few	TRBV7-3	CASSFRRLAGGSGTGELFF	TGTGCCAGCAGCTTCCGCCGACTAGCGGGGGGGTCGGGCACCGGGGAGCTGTTTTTT
NA	TRBJ1-1	NA	TRBV7-9	CASSLDVTGTGEVTEAFF	TGTGCCAGCAGCTTAGATGTGACCGGGACTGGGGAGGTCACTGAAGCTTTCTTT
TRBD1	TRBJ1-4	many	TRBV2	CASVTGGVEKLFF	TGTGCCAGCGTCACAGGGGGCGTAGAAAAACTGTTTTTT
TRBD1	TRBJ2-7	NA	TRBV10-2	CASSRTGGYEQYF	TGCGCCAGCAGCAGGACAGGGGGCTACGAGCAGTACTTC
TRBD2	TRBJ2-2	NA	TRBV19	CASSTGTSGTNTGELFF	TGTGCCAGTAGTACCGGGACTAGCGGAACGAACACCGGGGAGCTGTTTTTT
NA	TRBJ1-1	NA	TRBV11-3	CASSNTQIPEAFF	TGTGCCAGCAGCAATACACAAATCCCTGAAGCTTTCTTT
TRBD2	TRBJ2-3	NA	TRBV6-5	CASGTSGGTDTQYF	TGTGCCAGCGGGACTAGCGGAGGCACAGATACGCAGTATTTT
NA	TRBJ1-5	NA	TRBV5-1	CASSLQGTDQPQHF	TGCGCCAGCAGCTTACAGGGTACCGATCAGCCCCAGCATTTT
NA	TRBJ2-5	NA	TRBV30	CAWNSGLQETQYF	TGTGCCTGGAACTCGGGACTTCAAGAGACCCAGTACTTC
TRBD1	TRBJ2-7	NA	TRBV9	CASSVSPGQGYEQYF	TGTGCCAGCAGCGTATCCCCGGGACAGGGCTACGAGCAGTACTTC
TRBD1	TRBJ2-7	NA	TRBV4-3	CASSQAPGGYEQYF	TGCGCCAGCAGCCAAGCACCAGGGGGCTACGAGCAGTACTTC
TRBD1	TRBJ2-7	NA	TRBV11-2	CASSLGQGGYEQYF	TGTGCCAGCAGCCTTGGACAGGGAGGCTACGAGCAGTACTTC
TRBD1	TRBJ1-1	NA	TRBV2	CASADRGLNMNTEAFF	TGTGCCAGCGCTGACAGGGGATTAAACATGAACACTGAAGCTTTCTTT
NA	TRBJ1-4	NA	TRBV5-1	CASSLAIGANEKLFF	TGCGCCAGCAGCTTGGCCATCGGAGCTAATGAAAAACTGTTTTTT
NA	TRBJ2-5	NA	TRBV5-4	CASSSKTTGQETQYF	TGTGCCAGCAGCTCGAAAACGACAGGACAAGAGACCCAGTACTTC
TRBD1	TRBJ1-1	few	TRBV6-5	CASSYSRTGGTEAFF	TGTGCCAGCAGTTACTCGCGGACAGGGGGAACTGAAGCTTTCTTT
NA	TRBJ2-2	NA	TRBV2	CASTDSTELFF	TGTGCCAGCACCGACTCCACCGAGCTGTTTTTT
TRBD1	TRBJ1-3	NA	TRBV30	CAWQGDSGNTIYF	TGTGCCTGGCAGGGGGACTCTGGAAACACCATATATTTT
NA	TRBJ1-1	NA	TRBV7-2	CASSGLAEAFF	TGTGCCAGCAGTGGGCTGGCTGAAGCTTTCTTT
TRBD2	TRBJ2-3	NA	TRBV7-2	CASSLDSSGGGLYTQYF	TGTGCCAGCAGCTTAGATTCTAGCGGGGGAGGTCTATATACGCAGTATTTT
TRBD1	TRBJ1-6	few	TRBV7-6	CASSSDRLGTPLHF	TGTGCCAGCAGCTCGGACAGGCTAGGGACACCCCTCCACTTT
TRBD1	TRBJ1-4	few	TRBV7-9	CASSKDRGRSEKLFF	TGTGCCAGCAGCAAGGACAGGGGGCGAAGTGAAAAACTGTTTTTT
NA	TRBJ2-3	once	TRBV5-1	CASSSDPSTDTQYF	TGCGCCAGCAGCTCAGATCCTAGCACAGATACGCAGTATTTT
NA	TRBJ1-4	NA	TRBV18	CASSPIPPATNEKLFF	TGTGCCAGCTCACCAATCCCTCCGGCAACTAATGAAAAACTGTTTTTT
NA	TRBJ2-5	NA	TRBV19	CASSISRARGQETQYF	TGTGCCAGTAGTATATCCAGGGCAAGGGGGCAAGAGACCCAGTACTTC
NA	TRBJ2-7	NA	TRBV11-1	CASSSGTPYEQYF	TGTGCCAGCAGCAGCGGGACACCCTACGAGCAGTACTTC
TRBD1	TRBJ2-3	NA	TRBV6-4	CASSDSTGGADTQYF	TGTGCCAGCAGTGACTCGACAGGGGGCGCAGATACGCAGTATTTT
NA	TRBJ1-4	NA	TRBV27	CASSLRGYNEKLFF	TGTGCCAGCAGTTTAAGAGGTTATAATGAAAAACTGTTTTTT
TRBD1	TRBJ2-2	few	TRBV19	CASADRVNTGELFF	TGTGCCAGCGCGGACAGGGTGAACACCGGGGAGCTGTTTTTT
NA	TRBJ1-2	NA	TRBV27	CASSLAVGTVYTF	TGTGCCAGCAGTTTAGCGGTTGGAACGGTCTACACCTTC
NA	TRBJ2-7	NA	TRBV6-5	CASRPLRTESYEQYF	TGTGCCAGCAGACCCCTGCGGACTGAAAGCTACGAGCAGTACTTC
NA	TRBJ2-5	NA	TRBV27	CASSLGETQYF	TGTGCCAGCAGTCTCGGGGAGACCCAGTACTTC
NA	TRBJ1-1	NA	TRBV7-9	CASSPPAVGTEAFF	TGTGCCAGCAGCCCCCCCGCGGTGGGCACTGAAGCTTTCTTT
NA	TRBJ1-3	NA	TRBV15	CATSPIGGPGNTIYF	TGTGCCACCAGTCCCATAGGAGGACCTGGAAACACCATATATTTT
TRBD1	TRBJ1-2	once	TRBV10-3	CATKGDRGRQDYGYTF	TGTGCCACCAAAGGGGACAGGGGGCGCCAGGACTATGGCTACACCTTC
TRBD1	TRBJ1-1	NA	TRBV19	CASSGYRDRSATEAFF	TGTGCCAGTAGTGGCTACCGGGACAGGTCCGCCACTGAAGCTTTCTTT
TRBD1	TRBJ2-6	NA	TRBV19	CASSIDERQGSGANVLTF	TGTGCCAGTAGTATAGATGAAAGACAGGGTTCTGGGGCCAACGTCCTGACTTTC
TRBD1	TRBJ1-2	few	TRBV15	CATSRTGRNYGYTF	TGTGCCACCAGCCGGACAGGGCGAAACTATGGCTACACCTTC
NA	TRBJ2-7	NA	TRBV15	CATSRDVRYEQYF	TGTGCCACCAGCAGAGATGTCAGGTACGAGCAGTACTTC
NA	TRBJ2-5	NA	TRBV30	CACTSASRETQYF	TGTGCCTGTACCTCCGCGAGTAGAGAGACCCAGTACTTC
NA	TRBJ1-3	NA	TRBV2	CASSGDGGPIYF	TGTGCCAGCAGTGGAGACGGCGGGCCCATATATTTT
TRBD1	TRBJ1-6	few	TRBV6-5	CASRQGRSGNSPLHF	TGTGCCAGCAGACAGGGGAGATCGGGTAATTCACCCCTCCACTTT
TRBD2	TRBJ2-3	once	TRBV30	CAWSVWVTSGGTTDTQYF	TGTGCCTGGAGTGTATGGGTGACTAGCGGGGGGACCACAGATACGCAGTATTTT
TRBD2	TRBJ2-3	NA	TRBV19	CASSGLAGGGVKQYF	TGTGCCAGTAGCGGACTAGCGGGGGGCGGCGTGAAGCAGTATTTT
TRBD1	TRBJ1-5	NA	TRBV6-4	CASSRGQGNQPQHF	TGTGCCAGCAGTCGGGGACAGGGCAATCAGCCCCAGCATTTT
TRBD2	TRBJ2-1	NA	TRBV28	CASKSGTSGGNEQFF	TGTGCCAGCAAATCGGGGACTAGCGGGGGGAATGAGCAGTTCTTC
NA	TRBJ1-4	NA	TRBV11-2	CASSLWTATNEKLFF	TGTGCCAGCAGCTTATGGACAGCAACTAATGAAAAACTGTTTTTT
NA	TRBJ2-5	NA	TRBV7-2	CASSPGGGGGQETQYF	TGTGCCAGCAGCCCAGGGGGCGGGGGGGGTCAAGAGACCCAGTACTTC
NA	TRBJ1-1	NA	TRBV9	CASSAELNTEAFF	TGTGCCAGCAGCGCGGAGTTGAACACTGAAGCTTTCTTT
TRBD1	TRBJ1-1	NA	TRBV11-2	CASRTGGNTEAFF	TGTGCCAGCAGGACAGGGGGCAACACTGAAGCTTTCTTT